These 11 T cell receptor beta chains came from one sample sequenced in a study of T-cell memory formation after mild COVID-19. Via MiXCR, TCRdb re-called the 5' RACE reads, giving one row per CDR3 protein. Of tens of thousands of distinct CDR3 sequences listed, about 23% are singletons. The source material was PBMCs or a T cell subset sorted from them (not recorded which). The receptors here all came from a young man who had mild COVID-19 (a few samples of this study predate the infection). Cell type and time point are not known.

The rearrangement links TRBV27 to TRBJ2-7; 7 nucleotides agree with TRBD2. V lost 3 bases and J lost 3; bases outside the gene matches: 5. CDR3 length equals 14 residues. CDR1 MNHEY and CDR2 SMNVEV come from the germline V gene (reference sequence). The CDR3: CASSFWPSGYEQYF. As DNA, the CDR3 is TGTGCCAGCAGTTTTTGGCCTAGCGGCTACGAGCAGTACTTC.

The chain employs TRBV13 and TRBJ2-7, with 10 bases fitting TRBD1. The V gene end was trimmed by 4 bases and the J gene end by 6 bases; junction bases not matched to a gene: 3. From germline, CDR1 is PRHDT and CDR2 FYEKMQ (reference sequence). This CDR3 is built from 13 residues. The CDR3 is CASSWDRGAEQYV. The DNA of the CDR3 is TGTGCCAGCAGCTGGGACAGGGGCGCCGAGCAGTACGTC.

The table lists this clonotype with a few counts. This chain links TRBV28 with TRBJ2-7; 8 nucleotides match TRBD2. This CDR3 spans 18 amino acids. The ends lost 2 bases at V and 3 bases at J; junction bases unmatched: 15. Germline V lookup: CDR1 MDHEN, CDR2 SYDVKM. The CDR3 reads CASSLQRLPTSVGYEQYV. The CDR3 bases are TGTGCCAGCAGTTTACAACGACTCCCGACTAGCGTCGGCTACGAGCAGTACGTC.

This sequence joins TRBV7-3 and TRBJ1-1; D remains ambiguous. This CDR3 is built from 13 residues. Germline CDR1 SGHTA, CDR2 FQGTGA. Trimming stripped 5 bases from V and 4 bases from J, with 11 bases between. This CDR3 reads CASSASLPTEAFF. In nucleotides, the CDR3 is TGTGCCAGCAGCGCATCACTCCCCACTGAAGCTTTCTTT.

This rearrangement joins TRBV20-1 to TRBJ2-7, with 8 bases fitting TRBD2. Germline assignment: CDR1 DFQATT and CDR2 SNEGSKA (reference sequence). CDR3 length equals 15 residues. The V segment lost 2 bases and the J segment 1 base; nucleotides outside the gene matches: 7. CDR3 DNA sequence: TGCAGTGCTAGATGGGTAGCGGGGCGATCCTACGAGCAGTACGTC. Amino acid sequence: CSARWVAGRSYEQYV.

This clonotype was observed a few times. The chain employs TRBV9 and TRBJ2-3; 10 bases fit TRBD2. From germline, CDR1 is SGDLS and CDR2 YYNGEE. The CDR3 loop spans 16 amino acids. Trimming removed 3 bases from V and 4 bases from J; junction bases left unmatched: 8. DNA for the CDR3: TGTGCCAGCAGCGAGGCAGCGGGGGGGCCGGCAGATACGCAGTATTTT. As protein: CASSEAAGGPADTQYF. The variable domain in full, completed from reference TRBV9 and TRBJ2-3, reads DSGVTQTPKHLITATGQRVTLRCSPRSGDLSVYWYQQSLDQGLQFLIQYYNGEERAKGNILERFSAQQFPDLHSELNLSSLELGDSALYFCASSEAAGGPADTQYFGPGTRLTVL.

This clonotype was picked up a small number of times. CDR3 sequence reads: CASSYGGGYGYTF. The CDR3 DNA is TGTGCCAGCAGTTACGGGGGTGGCTATGGCTACACCTTC. J is TRBJ1-2 and V is TRBV6-5; tentative D call: TRBD1 (5 bases). V shed 2 bases and J shed 4 bases, with 8 bases lying between them. Germline-derived CDR1 and CDR2 are MNHEY and SVGAGI. This CDR3 comprises 13 residues.

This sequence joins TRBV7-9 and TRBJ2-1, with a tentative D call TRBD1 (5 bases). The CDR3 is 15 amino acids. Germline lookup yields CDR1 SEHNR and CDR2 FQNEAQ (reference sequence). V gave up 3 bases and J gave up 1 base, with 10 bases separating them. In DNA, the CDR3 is TGTGCCAGCAGCTTGGGGCAGGAGTCCTACAATGAGCAGTTCTTC. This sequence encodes CASSLGQESYNEQFF. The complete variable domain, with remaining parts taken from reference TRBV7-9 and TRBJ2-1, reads DTGVSQNPRHKITKRGQNVTFRCDPISEHNRLYWYRQTLGQGPEFLTYFQNEAQLEKSRLLSDRFSAERPKGSFSTLEIQRTEQGDSAMYLCASSLGQESYNEQFFGPGTRLTVL.

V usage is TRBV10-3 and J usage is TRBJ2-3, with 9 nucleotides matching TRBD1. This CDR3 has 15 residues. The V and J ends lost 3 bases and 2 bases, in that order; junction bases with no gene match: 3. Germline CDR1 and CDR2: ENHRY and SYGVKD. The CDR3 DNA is TGTGCCATCAGTGAACAGGGGGCCAACACAGATACGCAGTATTTT. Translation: CAISEQGANTDTQYF.

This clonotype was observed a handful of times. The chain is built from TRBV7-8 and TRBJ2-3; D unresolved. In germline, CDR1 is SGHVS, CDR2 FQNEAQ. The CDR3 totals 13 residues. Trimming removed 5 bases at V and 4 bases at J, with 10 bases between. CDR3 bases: TGTGCCAGCAGCGAGAACTGGGCAGATACGCAGTATTTT. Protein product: CASSENWADTQYF.

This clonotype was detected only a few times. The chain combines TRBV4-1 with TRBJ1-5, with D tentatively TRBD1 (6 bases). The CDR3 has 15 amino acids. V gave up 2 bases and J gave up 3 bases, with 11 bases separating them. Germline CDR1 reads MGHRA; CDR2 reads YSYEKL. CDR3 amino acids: CASSQYEGVNQPQHF. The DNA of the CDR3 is TGCGCCAGCAGCCAATATGAGGGGGTCAATCAGCCCCAGCATTTT.